This entry is about one TCR beta chain. Antigen unknown. Trimming pared 5 bases from V and 1 base from J, leaving 11 bases between. The CDR3 runs to 14 residues. In germline, CDR1 is MGHRA, CDR2 YSYEKL. The data derive from a study of cytomegalovirus exposure and HLA in healthy donors. 60 Vbeta and 13 Jbeta primers were used in PCR. The data were produced by immunoSEQ multiplex PCR, yet TCRdb's version contains in-frame clones alone and is incomplete. Here the sample spans 150,000 to 250,000 clones, 65% to 80% being singletons. Study-wide findings and caveats: A classifier reportedly called cytomegalovirus status with high sensitivity and specificity.

The sequence was obtained from a woman aged 30 to 39 in good health and CMV-seropositive. What was sequenced was PBMCs. The gene calls are TRBV4-1 and TRBJ1-1; D is unresolved. The CDR3 DNA is TGCGCCAGCAGCTCTTGGGCGGGGAACACTGAAGCTTTCTTT. It is translated as CASSSWAGNTEAFF.